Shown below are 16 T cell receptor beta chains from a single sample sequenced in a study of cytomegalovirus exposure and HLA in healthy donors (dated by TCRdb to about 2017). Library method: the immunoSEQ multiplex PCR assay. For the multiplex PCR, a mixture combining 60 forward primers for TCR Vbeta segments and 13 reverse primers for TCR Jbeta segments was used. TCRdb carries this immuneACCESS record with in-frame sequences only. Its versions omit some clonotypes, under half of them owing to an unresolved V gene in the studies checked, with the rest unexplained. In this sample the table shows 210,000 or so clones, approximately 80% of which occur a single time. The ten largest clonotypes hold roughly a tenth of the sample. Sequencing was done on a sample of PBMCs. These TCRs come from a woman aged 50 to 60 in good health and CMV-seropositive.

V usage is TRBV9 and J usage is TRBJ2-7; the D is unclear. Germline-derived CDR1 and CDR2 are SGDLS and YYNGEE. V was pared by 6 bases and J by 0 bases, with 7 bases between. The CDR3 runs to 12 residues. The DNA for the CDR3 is TGTGCCAGCAACCCGAGCTCCTACGAGCAGTACTTC. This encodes CASNPSSYEQYF. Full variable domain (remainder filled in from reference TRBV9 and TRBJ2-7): DSGVTQTPKHLITATGQRVTLRCSPRSGDLSVYWYQQSLDQGLQFLIQYYNGEERAKGNILERFSAQQFPDLHSELNLSSLELGDSALYFCASNPSSYEQYFGPGTRLTVT.

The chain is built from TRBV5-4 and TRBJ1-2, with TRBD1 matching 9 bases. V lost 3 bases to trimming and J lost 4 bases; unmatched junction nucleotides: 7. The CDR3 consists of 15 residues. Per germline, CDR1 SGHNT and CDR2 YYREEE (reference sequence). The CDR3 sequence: CASSSNRGRGYGYTF. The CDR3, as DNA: TGTGCCAGCAGCTCTAACAGGGGGCGCGGCTATGGCTACACCTTC.

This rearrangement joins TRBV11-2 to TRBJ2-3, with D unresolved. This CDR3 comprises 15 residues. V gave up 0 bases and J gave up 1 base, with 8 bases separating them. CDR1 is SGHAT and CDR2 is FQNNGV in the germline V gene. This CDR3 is CASSLEEAGTDTQYF. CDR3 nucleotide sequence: TGTGCCAGCAGCTTAGAAGAGGCAGGCACAGATACGCAGTATTTT.

CDR3 protein: CASSGGGGNYGYTF. Written as DNA, the CDR3 is TGTGCCAGCAGTGGAGGGGGGGGTAACTATGGCTACACCTTC. This rearrangement joins TRBV6-1 to TRBJ1-2; tentative D call: TRBD1 (6 bases). This CDR3 is built from 14 residues. The germline V gene encodes CDR1 MNHNS and CDR2 SASEGT. V gave up 4 bases and J gave up 1 base, with 10 bases separating them.

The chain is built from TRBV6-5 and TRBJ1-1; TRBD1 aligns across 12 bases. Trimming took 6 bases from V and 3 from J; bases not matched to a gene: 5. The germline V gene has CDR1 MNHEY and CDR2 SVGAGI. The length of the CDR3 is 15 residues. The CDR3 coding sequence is TGTGCCAGCAGGTGGGACAGGGGGCAGCACACTGAAGCTTTCTTT. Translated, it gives CASRWDRGQHTEAFF.

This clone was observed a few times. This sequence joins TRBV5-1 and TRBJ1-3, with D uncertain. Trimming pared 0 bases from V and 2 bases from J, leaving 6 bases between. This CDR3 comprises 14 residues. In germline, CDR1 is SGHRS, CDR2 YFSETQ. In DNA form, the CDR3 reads TGCGCCAGCAGCTTGGCTCCAGCTGGAAACACCATATATTTT. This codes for CASSLAPAGNTIYF.

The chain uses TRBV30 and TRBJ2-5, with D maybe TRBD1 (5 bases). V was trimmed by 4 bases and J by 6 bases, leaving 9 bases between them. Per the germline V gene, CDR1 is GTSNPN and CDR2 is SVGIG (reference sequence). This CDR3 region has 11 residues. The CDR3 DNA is TGTGCCTGGACAGGGTTAAAGACCCAGTACTTC. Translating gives CAWTGLKTQYF.

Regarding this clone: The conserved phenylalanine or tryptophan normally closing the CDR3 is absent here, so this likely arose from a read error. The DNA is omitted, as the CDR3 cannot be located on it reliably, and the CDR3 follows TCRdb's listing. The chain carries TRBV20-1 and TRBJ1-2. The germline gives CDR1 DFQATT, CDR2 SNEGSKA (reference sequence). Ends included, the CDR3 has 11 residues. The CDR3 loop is CSAFGRGPAIS.

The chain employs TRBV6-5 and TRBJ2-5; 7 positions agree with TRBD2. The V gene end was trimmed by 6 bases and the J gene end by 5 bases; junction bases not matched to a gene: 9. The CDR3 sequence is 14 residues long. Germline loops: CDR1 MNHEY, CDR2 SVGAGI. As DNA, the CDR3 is TGTGCCAGCAGGAAATCGGGAGGATCGGAGACCCAGTACTTC. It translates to CASRKSGGSETQYF.

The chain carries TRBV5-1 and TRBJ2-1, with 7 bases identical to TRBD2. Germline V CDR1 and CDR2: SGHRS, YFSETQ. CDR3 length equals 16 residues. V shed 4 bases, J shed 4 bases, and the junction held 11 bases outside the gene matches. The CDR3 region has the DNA TGCGCCAGCAGCCTCCTCATTGCGGGGGATTACAATGAGCAGTTCTTC. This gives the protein CASSLLIAGDYNEQFF.

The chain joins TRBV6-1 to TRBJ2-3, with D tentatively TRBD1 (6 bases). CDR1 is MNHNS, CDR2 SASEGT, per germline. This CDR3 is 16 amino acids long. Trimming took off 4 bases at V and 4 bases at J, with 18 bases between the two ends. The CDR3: CASSGRQVGAADTQYF. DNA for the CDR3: TGTGCCAGCAGTGGGCGACAGGTTGGGGCAGCAGATACGCAGTATTTT.

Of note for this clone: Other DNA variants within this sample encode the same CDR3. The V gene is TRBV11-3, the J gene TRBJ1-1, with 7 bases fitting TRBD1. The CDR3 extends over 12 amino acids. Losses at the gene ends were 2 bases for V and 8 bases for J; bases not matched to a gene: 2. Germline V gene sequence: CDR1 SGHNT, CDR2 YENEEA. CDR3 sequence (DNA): TGTGCCAGCAGCTTACGGGACAGCGAAGCTTTCTTT. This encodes CASSLRDSEAFF.

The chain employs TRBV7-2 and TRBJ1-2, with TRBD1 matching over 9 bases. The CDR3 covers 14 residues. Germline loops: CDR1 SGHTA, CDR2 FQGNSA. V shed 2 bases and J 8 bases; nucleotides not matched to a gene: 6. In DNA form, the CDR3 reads TGTGCCAGCAGCTTAAACAGGGGGCTCGTCGGCTACACCTTC. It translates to CASSLNRGLVGYTF.

CDR3 in DNA: TGTGCCTGGAGGGGAGGGGGGGCTTCCTTCGGGGAGCAGTACTTC. This translates into CAWRGGGASFGEQYF. This chain connects TRBV30 to TRBJ2-7; possibly TRBD2 for D (7 bases). The CDR3 is made up of 15 amino acids. In germline, CDR1 is GTSNPN, CDR2 SVGIG (reference sequence). V lost 3 bases and J 7 bases, leaving 22 bases between the germline ends.

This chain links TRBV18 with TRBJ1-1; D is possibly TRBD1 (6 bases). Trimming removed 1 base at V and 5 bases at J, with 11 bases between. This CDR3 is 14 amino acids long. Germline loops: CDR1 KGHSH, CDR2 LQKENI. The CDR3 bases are TGTGCCAGCTCACCACAGTATCAGGGGACTGAAGCTTTCTTT. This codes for CASSPQYQGTEAFF.

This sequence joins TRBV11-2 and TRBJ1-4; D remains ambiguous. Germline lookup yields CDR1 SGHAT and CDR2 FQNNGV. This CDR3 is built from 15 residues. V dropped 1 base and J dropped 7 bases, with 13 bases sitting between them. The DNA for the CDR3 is TGTGCCAGCAGCTTAGGGGCAGGAGGGCGTGAAAAACTGTTTTTT. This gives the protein CASSLGAGGREKLFF.